The rows below give T cell receptor beta chains drawn from one sample of a study of blood T cell repertoires in COVID-19. Produced via immunoSEQ multiplex PCR; TCRdb's table is partial and in-frame only. Of just over 650,000 clones listed, about 90% are singletons. The sequenced material came from peripheral blood. All receptors come from a woman between 18 and 30 years old with acute or convalescent COVID-19. The conserved cysteine and the conserved F or W are not part of the CDR3 here. Size tells how often a clone was seen (once, few, many) or the class of an expanded clone, and some rows leave it out.

v_gene,abundance,CDR3aa
TRBV7-9,-,ASSLVRGGGEKLF
TRBV5-1,-,ASSLEQGSYEQY
TRBV19,-,ASSATPQNYGYT
TRBV3-1/TRBV3-2,-,ASSRVRGSEQY
TRBV3-1/TRBV3-2,-,ASSHESHQPQH
TRBV4-1,-,ASSQEVGAGPYEQY
TRBV6-6,-,ASSYSSVGAAEAF
TRBV6-2/TRBV6-3,-,ASSRQGLNTEAF
TRBV12-5,-,ASAMDRGQLF
TRBV20-1,-,SASRTSGGVREQY
TRBV6-2/TRBV6-3,-,ASSYPPSSGGRSYEQY
TRBV2,-,ASSDRGPNTEAF
TRBV29-1,-,SVRLAGAFGSGGNEQF
TRBV7-6,-,ASSLASGGINGELF
TRBV30,-,AWNGGASSPLH
TRBV7-9,-,ASSYRGDGYT
TRBV27,-,ASTSVLGVGTGDWIYGYT
TRBV24-1,-,ATSDVPSGQGDYGYT
TRBV10-3,-,AIREQGRLGYT
TRBV2,once,ASRGIQVANTEAF
TRBV29-1,-,SGQTGDDYGYT
TRBV11-2,-,ASSLGLGNEQF
TRBV20-1,once,SARGLGEAF
TRBV12-5,-,ASGLVYFSRTGPLEAF
TRBV4-2,-,ASSQADRVQY
TRBV15,-,ATSRVTKAGYYNEQF
TRBV9,-,ASSVGGLAVNEQF
TRBV19,-,ASSTIRDRVGRREKLF
TRBV6-5,-,ASSSRQGSYEQY
TRBV5-1,-,ASSSGGSSYNSPLH
TRBV6-2/TRBV6-3,-,ASSYDRYQPQH
TRBV6-2/TRBV6-3,-,ASSYSRGTGGRLNTEAF
TRBV7-9,-,ASSLGGTPYNEQF
TRBV19,once,ASSVDRDIQPQH
TRBV12-5,-,ASGLIEGWADTQY
TRBV19,-,ASSIGLRTGRITGELF
TRBV3-1/TRBV3-2,-,ASSQAGGSGEQF
TRBV7-9,-,ASSWRGLEAGNTIY
TRBV7-3,-,ASSPTLGAAEAF
TRBV7-9,-,ASSLAVTANTEAF
TRBV9,-,ASSATGARGTDTQY
TRBV29-1,-,SVRTGGNYGYT
TRBV5-1,-,ASSLVLAGQETQY
TRBV4-1,-,ASSQAGQGAGEQY
TRBV4-1,-,ASSQDPGGGYGYT
TRBV7-2,-,ASSPGTRLGYT
TRBV5-1,-,ASSFEGATNEKLF
TRBV19,-,ASSMEFYNEQF
TRBV11-3,-,ASSQRTDYGYT
TRBV2,once,ASSGARWPSPLH
TRBV5-5,-,ASSIPGQGVRYEQY
TRBV2,-,ASSGTGGSYNEQF
TRBV6-5,-,ASRRGTDTQY
TRBV5-6,-,ASSFRWTATEAF
TRBV7-2,-,ASRDRYQETQY